This T cell receptor beta chain emerged from a study of T-cell memory formation after mild COVID-19. From the 5' RACE reads, TCRdb called clonotypes with MiXCR, one entry per CDR3 protein. The sample carries approximately 260,000 distinct CDR3 sequences, over 15% recorded once. The V gene's germline CDR1 is SGHAT and CDR2 FQDESV (reference sequence). CDR3 size: 15 residues. Losses at the gene ends were 3 bases for V and 3 bases for J; bases not matched to a gene: 4. This clonotype was sampled from a man between 18 and 35 years old who had mild COVID-19 (a few samples of this study predate the infection). Cell type and time point are not known. Source material: PBMCs or a T cell subset sorted from them (not recorded which). The V gene is TRBV11-1, the J gene TRBJ1-1; 10 bases are shared with TRBD1. CDR3 nucleotide sequence: TGTGCCAGCAGCTTTCCAGGGACAGGGGACACTGAAGCTTTCTTT. Translation: CASSFPGTGDTEAFF.